This paragraph reports one TCR beta chain. Original analysis: Using reference gene primer amplification, nucleated cell counts were estimated. Clones were read by immunoSEQ multiplex PCR, and TCRdb kept only the in-frame ones, dropping some. V and J calls and clone size are copied from that table; D and trimming were computed from the DNA. The table records approximately 200,000 clones, about 87% of them present only once. The sample originates from a study of blood T cell repertoires in COVID-19. Study-wide context: The United States, Italy and Spain provided the acute and convalescent COVID-19 samples. PBMCs, B-cell-depleted T cells, or T cells provided the cDNA or gDNA that made up the material.

CDR1 and CDR2 (germline): LGHNT, FRNRAP. The V end lost 5 bases, the J end lost 4 bases, and 17 bases lay between the germline ends. The CDR3 loop spans 15 amino acids. This TCR was recovered from a man between 65 and 85 years old with acute or convalescent COVID-19. The V and J genes are TRBV12-5 and TRBJ1-1; D might be TRBD1 (5 bases). Sequenced sample: peripheral blood. Here the CDR3 DNA reads TGTGCTAGTGGTCCACGTGGGGGGGAAGGCACTGAAGCTTTCTTT. It encodes CASGPRGGEGTEAFF.